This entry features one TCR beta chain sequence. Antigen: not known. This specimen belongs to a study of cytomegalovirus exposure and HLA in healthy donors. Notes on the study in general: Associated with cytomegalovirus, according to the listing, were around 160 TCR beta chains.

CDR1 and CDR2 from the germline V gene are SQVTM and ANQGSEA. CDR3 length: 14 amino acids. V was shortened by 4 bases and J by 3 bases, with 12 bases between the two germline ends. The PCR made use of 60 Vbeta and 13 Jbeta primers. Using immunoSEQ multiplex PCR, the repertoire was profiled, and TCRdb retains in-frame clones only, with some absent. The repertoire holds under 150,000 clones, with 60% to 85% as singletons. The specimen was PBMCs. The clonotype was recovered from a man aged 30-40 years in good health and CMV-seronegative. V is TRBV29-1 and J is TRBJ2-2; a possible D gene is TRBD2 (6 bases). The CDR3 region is CSVGSTGDTGELFF. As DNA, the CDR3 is TGCAGCGTTGGGTCGACGGGGGACACCGGGGAGCTGTTTTTT.